The TCR beta chain described here comes from a study of identical twins. TCRdb re-called the 5' RACE reads with MiXCR, one entry per CDR3 protein. Of 250,000 to 300,000 distinct CDR3 sequences detected, 9.5% appear once; the ten largest clones hold roughly 7%. Study results and caveats: Reduced insertions were recorded for abundant cord blood beta clonotypes, with no such pattern in memory repertoires.

This clonotype was found many times. As yet, its antigen is unknown. Germline CDR1 LNHDA, CDR2 SQIVND (reference sequence). V shed 3 bases and J shed 1 base, with 13 bases lying between them. The CDR3 extends over 15 amino acids. The same data also went into a second study, on yellow fever vaccine responses in identical twins.

Input material: CD8+ T cells sorted from blood. The sequence came from a woman aged 18 to 35 in good health. This chain links TRBV19 with TRBJ2-7; D tentatively reads TRBD1 or TRBD2 (5 bases each). CDR3 coding DNA: TGTGCCAGTAGTATCGGGACCAGCCGGTCCTACGAGCAGTACTTC. Residues: CASSIGTSRSYEQYF.